This is a list of T cell receptor beta chains from one sample in a study of Graves' ophthalmopathy and Graves' hyperthyroidism. TCRdb reprocessed the multiplex PCR reads via MiXCR and lists one record per CDR3 protein. The sample has a few hundred thousand distinct CDR3 sequences; 17% are singletons. The material sequenced was peripheral blood. These receptors originate from an adult woman with stable Graves' hyperthyroidism. Each CDR3 is given with its conserved first and last residue. The D gene is left open where the match is weak. Rows may omit the clone size; those that give it use once, few, many or a size class.

d_gene,j_gene,abundance,v_gene,CDR3aa,CDR3nt
TRBD2,TRBJ2-5,.,TRBV6-1,CASSESWYGGAETQYF,TGTGCCAGCAGTGAAAGTTGGTACGGGGGGGCAGAGACCCAGTACTTC
.,TRBJ2-5,many,TRBV4-2,CASSPGAPSAQYF,TGTGCCAGCAGCCCTGGGGCCCCATCGGCCCAGTACTTC
TRBD1,TRBJ1-1,many,TRBV19,CASTRQGGGTEAFF,TGTGCCAGTACCAGACAGGGGGGAGGAACTGAAGCTTTCTTT
TRBD1,TRBJ2-7,many,TRBV5-5,CASSPEGTGNYEQYF,TGTGCCAGCAGCCCGGAAGGGACAGGGAACTACGAGCAGTACTTC
TRBD1,TRBJ2-7,many,TRBV19,CASSTGTGSYEQYF,TGTGCCAGCAGTACCGGGACAGGGTCCTACGAGCAGTACTTC
.,TRBJ2-2,many,TRBV10-3,CAIRQKTGELFF,TGTGCCATCAGACAGAAAACCGGGGAGCTGTTTTTT
.,TRBJ1-1,.,TRBV30,CAWRLPSAGRFTEVFF,TGCGCCTGGAGATTGCCTTCTGCAGGAAGATTCACTGAAGTTTTCTTT
.,TRBJ2-7,many,TRBV3-1,CASSRKIIGGHEQYF,TGTGCCAGCAGCCGGAAAATTATCGGGGGGCACGAGCAGTACTTC
TRBD1,TRBJ2-4,many,TRBV2,CASSASGTGKNIQYF,TGTGCCAGCAGCGCTTCCGGGACAGGGAAAAACATTCAGTACTTC
TRBD2,TRBJ2-4,.,TRBV6-1,CASTRTSGGAPGIQYF,TGTGCCAGCACCCGGACTAGCGGGGGGGCTCCGGGCATTCAGTACTTC
.,TRBJ1-1,.,TRBV19,CASRTGRGTEAFF,TGTGCCAGTAGAACCGGACGGGGAACTGAAGCTTTCTTT
.,TRBJ1-2,.,TRBV7-9,CASAGNYGYTF,TGTGCCAGCGCTGGGAACTATGGCTACACCTTC
.,TRBJ1-2,many,TRBV7-2,CASSSRPGLAYGYTF,TGTGCCAGCAGCTCCCGACCGGGACTCGCCTATGGCTACACCTTC
TRBD2,TRBJ2-7,many,TRBV6-2/TRBV6-3,CASKAREGYEQYF,TGTGCCAGCAAAGCCCGGGAGGGCTACGAGCAGTACTTC
.,TRBJ1-2,many,TRBV12-3/TRBV12-4,CASTIKTGPVVGYTF,TGTGCCAGCACCATCAAAACCGGGCCCGTCGTAGGCTACACCTTC
.,TRBJ2-4,many,TRBV20-1,CSARDALAKNIQYF,TGCAGTGCTAGAGATGCCTTAGCCAAAAACATTCAGTACTTC
.,TRBJ2-4,.,TRBV14,CASSQENGTAKNIQYF,TGTGCCAGCAGCCAAGAGAACGGTACGGCCAAAAACATTCAGTACTTC
.,TRBJ1-1,.,TRBV7-9,CASSPAGTEAFF,TGTGCCAGCAGCCCAGCAGGTACTGAAGCTTTCTTT
TRBD1,TRBJ2-4,many,TRBV12-3/TRBV12-4,CASSPTGAKNIKYF,TGTGCCAGCAGTCCTACAGGGGCCAAAAACATTAAGTACTTC
.,TRBJ1-2,many,TRBV28,CASKGYGYTF,TGTGCCAGCAAGGGATATGGCTACACCTTC
.,TRBJ2-5,.,TRBV9,CASSEGGGTAKETQYF,TGTGCCAGCAGCGAAGGGGGCGGGACAGCCAAAGAGACCCAGTACTTC
.,TRBJ1-2,many,TRBV19,CASLGDYGYTF,TGTGCCAGCCTGGGCGACTATGGCTACACCTTC
TRBD2,TRBJ2-7,many,TRBV12-5,CASGSGTSESYEQYF,TGTGCTAGTGGTTCGGGGACTAGCGAATCCTACGAGCAGTACTTC
TRBD1,TRBJ1-1,many,TRBV7-2,CASRHRGPPLITEAFF,TGTGCCAGCAGACACAGGGGCCCCCCGTTGATCACTGAAGCTTTCTTT
.,TRBJ2-7,.,TRBV5-6,CASSLAPSRNYEQYF,TGTGCCAGCAGCTTGGCCCCTAGCAGGAACTACGAGCAGTACTTC
TRBD2,TRBJ2-5,many,TRBV29-1,CSVGGLAGAETQYF,TGCAGCGTTGGAGGACTAGCGGGCGCGGAGACCCAGTACTTC
.,TRBJ1-2,many,TRBV28,CASRRYGDLYGYTF,TGTGCCAGCAGACGGTATGGGGATCTCTATGGCTACACCTTC
.,TRBJ2-2,many,TRBV12-3/TRBV12-4,CASSLRGGNAGELFF,TGTGCCAGCAGTTTACGAGGGGGTAACGCCGGGGAGCTGTTTTTT
TRBD1,TRBJ2-2,many,TRBV7-2,CASRRQGASTGELFF,TGTGCCAGCAGGCGACAGGGGGCCAGCACCGGGGAGCTGTTTTTT
TRBD2,TRBJ2-5,.,TRBV20-1,CSPMAGGTAETQYF,TGCAGTCCCATGGCGGGAGGGACAGCAGAGACCCAGTACTTC
TRBD2,TRBJ2-7,.,TRBV5-1,CASSPRTSGRSYEQYF,TGCGCCAGCAGCCCCCGGACTAGCGGGCGTTCCTACGAGCAGTACTTC
.,TRBJ2-7,many,TRBV6-1,CASSEAQGSSYEQYF,TGTGCCAGCAGTGAAGCCCAGGGGAGCTCCTACGAGCAGTACTTC
.,TRBJ2-5,many,TRBV24-1,CATADRGLGETQYF,TGTGCCACCGCCGACAGAGGCCTCGGAGAGACCCAGTACTTC
.,TRBJ2-7,few,TRBV3-1,CASSPSRDFTYEQYF,TGTGCCAGCAGCCCTTCCAGAGACTTTACCTACGAGCAGTACTTC
TRBD2,TRBJ2-1,.,TRBV20-1,CSARTLAGGYNEQFF,TGCAGTGCTAGAACACTAGCGGGAGGGTACAATGAGCAGTTCTTC
.,TRBJ1-1,many,TRBV12-3/TRBV12-4,CASSPDSPEAFF,TGTGCCAGCAGTCCCGATTCCCCTGAAGCTTTCTTT
.,TRBJ1-1,many,TRBV29-1,CSVSAQATEAFF,TGCAGCGTCAGTGCCCAGGCCACTGAAGCTTTCTTT
.,TRBJ1-5,few,TRBV19,CASIPTGRSWGQPQHF,TGTGCCAGTATTCCGACGGGTCGGTCCTGGGGTCAGCCCCAGCATTTT
TRBD1,TRBJ2-7,once,TRBV28,CASSFSSTGGLWYEQYF,TGTGCCAGCAGCTTTAGCTCCACAGGGGGTCTATGGTACGAGCAGTACTTC
.,TRBJ1-2,many,TRBV19,CASTSGLTSYGYTF,TGTGCCAGTACCTCGGGCCTGACGAGCTATGGCTACACCTTC
TRBD1,TRBJ2-2,many,TRBV20-1,CSARPPGTGGSGELFF,TGCAGTGCTAGACCCCCCGGGACAGGGGGTTCCGGGGAGCTGTTTTTT
.,TRBJ1-1,many,TRBV7-9,CASNLTGHPNTEAFF,TGTGCCAGCAACCTAACGGGACACCCGAACACTGAAGCTTTCTTT
.,TRBJ2-5,many,TRBV20-1,CSARFLVQETQYF,TGCAGTGCTAGGTTCCTGGTGCAAGAGACCCAGTACTTC
.,TRBJ1-5,few,TRBV5-1,CASSLASGTPARYSNQPQHF,TGCGCCAGCAGCTTGGCCTCCGGGACGCCGGCGCGGTATAGCAATCAGCCCCAGCATTTT
TRBD2,TRBJ2-7,many,TRBV6-2/TRBV6-3,CASSSTRTSGRPYEQYF,TGTGCCAGCAGTTCGACTCGGACTAGCGGGAGACCCTACGAGCAGTACTTC
TRBD1,TRBJ1-3,many,TRBV5-1,CASSEGQADTGNTIYF,TGCGCCAGCAGCGAGGGACAGGCGGATACTGGAAACACCATATATTTT
TRBD1,TRBJ2-5,many,TRBV12-3/TRBV12-4,CASSPGQEQETQYF,TGTGCCAGCAGTCCGGGACAGGAGCAAGAGACCCAGTACTTC
.,TRBJ2-7,many,TRBV19,CASSIVRGPDYEQYF,TGTGCCAGTAGTATAGTGCGGGGGCCCGACTACGAGCAGTACTTC
.,TRBJ2-7,few,TRBV7-2,CASSLAEGPTYEQYF,TGTGCCAGCAGCTTAGCTGAGGGCCCAACCTACGAGCAGTACTTC
.,TRBJ1-2,.,TRBV6-1,CASSTGVLYGYTF,TGTGCCAGCAGTACCGGAGTCCTATATGGCTACACCTTC
TRBD2,TRBJ2-7,many,TRBV12-3/TRBV12-4,CASSPRLAGPYEQYF,TGTGCCAGCAGTCCCCGGTTAGCGGGGCCCTACGAGCAGTACTTC
TRBD1,TRBJ2-7,many,TRBV6-5,CASSYTGQGRHEQYF,TGTGCCAGCAGTTACACGGGACAGGGGAGGCACGAGCAGTACTTC
TRBD1,TRBJ1-1,many,TRBV24-1,CATSDSPRDRRIREAFF,TGTGCCACCAGTGATTCGCCCAGGGACAGAAGAATACGTGAAGCTTTCTTT
TRBD1,TRBJ1-2,many,TRBV29-1,CSVGQGANYGYTF,TGCAGCGTTGGACAGGGAGCTAACTATGGCTACACCTTC
.,TRBJ2-5,many,TRBV28,CASKTVQETQYF,TGTGCCAGCAAGACAGTCCAAGAGACCCAGTACTTC
.,TRBJ1-1,many,TRBV19,CASSTVTNTEAFF,TGTGCCAGTAGTACCGTCACGAACACTGAAGCTTTCTTT
.,TRBJ2-7,many,TRBV28,CASSRAGNYEQYF,TGTGCCAGCAGTCGAGCTGGCAACTACGAGCAGTACTTC
.,TRBJ2-5,many,TRBV30,CAWSGGRQTQYF,TGTGCCTGGAGCGGGGGGCGGCAAACCCAGTACTTC